A single sample is the source of the 21 T cell receptor beta chains below, sequenced in a study of CD8 T cells in Susac syndrome. cDNA came from roughly 0.53 to 1 ug RNA primed by random hexamers. TCRdb called the immunoSEQ multiplex PCR reads again in MiXCR, with one record for every CDR3 protein. This table holds approximately 220,000 distinct CDR3 sequences, about 94% found once. The sequencing input was CD8+ T cells from PBMCs. The receptors derive from a human donor with multiple sclerosis.

The gene calls are TRBV13 and TRBJ2-4; D call uncertain. The CDR3 contains 14 residues. V lost 0 bases, J lost 5 bases, and 8 bases lay in between. Per germline, CDR1 PRHDT and CDR2 FYEKMQ (reference sequence). The CDR3 protein is CASSLGGYQNIQYF. CDR3 DNA: TGTGCCAGCAGCTTAGGGGGTTACCAAAACATTCAGTACTTC. The full variable domain, in which reference TRBV13 and TRBJ2-4 provide the parts outside the CDR3, is AAGVIQSPRHLIKEKRETATLKCYPIPRHDTVYWYQQGPGQDPQFLISFYEKMQSDKGSIPDRFSAQQFSDYHSELNMSSLELGDSALYFCASSLGGYQNIQYFGAGTRLSVL.

The V gene is TRBV19, the J gene TRBJ1-1, with 7 bases that match TRBD1. This CDR3 spans 15 amino acids. Trimming took 7 bases from V and 5 from J; bases not matched to a gene: 13. Germline V gene sequence: CDR1 LNHDA, CDR2 SQIVND (reference sequence). CDR3 coding DNA: TGTGCCAGTACTATTGGGCAGGGGGGAGGAACTGAAGCTTTCTTT. It is translated as CASTIGQGGGTEAFF.

This sequence joins TRBV7-8 and TRBJ1-5, with 9 bases fitting TRBD1. This CDR3 has 19 amino acids. Germline values: CDR1 SGHVS, CDR2 FQNEAQ. Trimming removed 4 bases from V and 3 bases from J; junction bases left unmatched: 16. The CDR3 sequence: CASSYKSREDRGDNQPQHF. The CDR3 DNA reads as TGTGCCAGCAGCTACAAGAGTCGGGAGGACAGGGGTGACAATCAGCCCCAGCATTTT.

The CDR3 bases are TGTGCCAGTAGTATTTTGGCGGGTCAGCCCCAGCATTTT. Encoded protein: CASSILAGQPQHF. This rearrangement joins TRBV19 to TRBJ1-5; no reliable D call. Germline V gene lookup returns CDR1 LNHDA and CDR2 SQIVND (reference sequence). This CDR3 spans 13 amino acids. The V end was cut by 3 bases, the J end by 6 bases, with 9 bases between. The full variable domain, its missing parts supplied by reference TRBV19 and TRBJ1-5, is DGGITQSPKYLFRKEGQNVTLSCEQNLNHDAMYWYRQDPGQGLRLIYYSQIVNDFQKGDIAEGYSVSREKKESFPLTVTSAQKNPTAFYLCASSILAGQPQHFGDGTRLSIL.

The gene calls are TRBV24-1 and TRBJ2-1; 7 bases fit TRBD1. CDR1 is KGHDR, CDR2 SFDVKD, per germline. The CDR3 is 13 residues long. The V segment lost 7 bases and the J segment 5 bases; nucleotides outside the gene matches: 4. The CDR3 nucleotides read TGTGCCACCAGACAGGGGTCCCACAATGAGCAGTTCTTC. The encoded protein is CATRQGSHNEQFF.

V gene TRBV13 combines with J gene TRBJ2-1; a weak D match, TRBD2 (6 bases). Looked up from germline, CDR1 is PRHDT and CDR2 is FYEKMQ (reference sequence). V was cut by 1 base and J by 7 bases, with 17 bases left in between. The CDR3 length is 16 residues. For the CDR3, the DNA is TGTGCCAGCAGCTTAGTTGCTAGCGCGGCTGGTAATGAGCAGTTCTTC. It encodes CASSLVASAAGNEQFF.

This chain connects TRBV12-3 or TRBV12-4 to TRBJ2-7; no clear D gene. CDR3 length: 14 residues. V was trimmed by 3 bases and J by 2 bases, leaving 11 bases between them. The CDR3 loop is CASSFRPSTYEQYF. The CDR3, as DNA: TGTGCCAGCAGTTTTCGGCCATCCACCTACGAGCAGTACTTC.

The chain has TRBV20-1 and TRBJ2-1, with D unresolved. Germline V gives CDR1 DFQATT, CDR2 SNEGSKA (reference sequence). The CDR3 sequence is 15 residues long. The V end was cut by 1 base, the J end by 0 bases, with 10 bases between. The CDR3, as DNA: TGCAGTGCTAGAGGACACGTTAGCTCCTACAATGAGCAGTTCTTC. It specifies CSARGHVSSYNEQFF.

This chain joins TRBV29-1 and TRBJ1-3; D gene uncertain. CDR1 is SQVTM and CDR2 is ANQGSEA in the germline V gene. The CDR3 extends over 11 amino acids. Trimming took off 4 bases at V and 3 bases at J, with 4 bases between the two ends. CDR3 in amino acids: CSVGDGNTIYF. For the CDR3, the DNA is TGCAGCGTTGGCGATGGAAACACCATATATTTT.

V and J are TRBV21-1 and TRBJ2-5; the table's D gene call, TRBD2, was not cross checked with the DNA. TRBV21-1 is annotated as a pseudogene. There are 17 residues in the CDR3. This CDR3 reads CASSPGSWTSGGETQYF. The CDR3 coding sequence is TGTGCCAGCAGCCCTGGTTCCTGGACTAGCGGAGGAGAGACCCAGTACTTC.

This clonotype occurred a few times. The chain couples TRBV7-9 to TRBJ2-3; perhaps D is TRBD1 or TRBD2 (7 bases each). V was trimmed by 8 bases and J by 3 bases, leaving 18 bases between them. The CDR3 consists of 15 residues. Germline V gene data show CDR1 as SEHNR and CDR2 as FQNEAQ (reference sequence). The chain's CDR3 is CASGRGRALTDTQYF. CDR3 sequence (DNA): TGTGCCAGCGGCAGGGGGAGGGCCCTGACAGATACGCAGTATTTT.

The chain is built from TRBV30 and TRBJ2-1; D tentatively reads TRBD1 or TRBD2 (5 bases each). Trimming took 3 bases from V and 8 from J, leaving 17 bases between them. Germline V gene sequence: CDR1 GTSNPN, CDR2 SVGIG (reference sequence). This CDR3 is 14 amino acids long. The CDR3 DNA sequence: TGTGCCTGGAGGAGCCGGGACCGGGGTGATGAGCAGTTCTTC. Its protein is CAWRSRDRGDEQFF.

The genes are TRBV6-2 or TRBV6-3 and TRBJ2-1; D is perhaps TRBD2 (6 bases). V dropped 2 bases and J dropped 3 bases, with 14 bases sitting between them. Germline CDR1 MNHEY, CDR2 SVGEGT. The CDR3 extends over 16 amino acids. This CDR3 is CASSYTIPGLYNEQFF. CDR3 sequence (DNA): TGTGCCAGCAGTTACACTATACCGGGACTCTACAATGAGCAGTTCTTC.

This chain uses TRBV27 with TRBJ1-1; TRBD1 matches 7 bases. The CDR3 totals 15 residues. V dropped 4 bases and J dropped 5; count of bases not matched to a gene: 10. Germline assignment: CDR1 MNHEY and CDR2 SMNVEV (reference sequence). DNA of the CDR3: TGTGCCAGCAGTTATGAGGGGGCGTCTTGGACTGAAGCTTTCTTT. It is translated as CASSYEGASWTEAFF.

DNA for the CDR3: TGTGCCAGCAGCCCTAACCCCGTTAACACTGAAGCTTTCTTT. It codes for CASSPNPVNTEAFF. The J gene is TRBJ1-1, the V gene TRBV7-9; no definite D call. Trimming took off 5 bases at V and 2 bases at J, with 12 bases between the two ends. CDR1 is SEHNR and CDR2 is FQNEAQ in the germline V gene (reference sequence). This CDR3 has 14 residues.

The V call is TRBV7-2, the J call TRBJ2-2, with unresolved D. CDR3 length: 14 amino acids. V was pared by 1 base and J by 6 bases, with 9 bases between. Germline loops: CDR1 SGHTA, CDR2 FQGNSA. The CDR3 is CASSLVAPPGELFF. Here the CDR3 DNA reads TGTGCCAGCAGCTTAGTCGCCCCACCCGGGGAGCTGTTTTTT.

There are a few counts of this clonotype. The chain is built from TRBV5-4 and TRBJ2-7; D remains ambiguous. There are 14 residues in the CDR3. Trimming shortened V by 4 bases and J by 2 bases, and 13 bases separated the two germline ends. Germline V lookup: CDR1 SGHNT, CDR2 YYREEE (reference sequence). CDR3 in amino acids: CASSARLAPYEQYF. The CDR3 coding sequence is TGTGCCAGCAGCGCCCGATTGGCCCCCTACGAGCAGTACTTC.

CDR3 nucleotides: TGTGCCTGGAGTGTTGCTAGCGGGAACTACGAGCAGTACTTC. This codes for CAWSVASGNYEQYF. V usage is TRBV30 and J usage is TRBJ2-7, with 9 nucleotides matching TRBD2. This CDR3 spans 14 amino acids. J was trimmed by 3 bases and V by 0 bases; bases with no gene match: 3. Per the germline V gene, CDR1 is GTSNPN and CDR2 is SVGIG (reference sequence).

This chain joins TRBV2 and TRBJ2-4; D is perhaps TRBD2 (6 bases). Germline V gene data show CDR1 as SNHLY and CDR2 as FYNNEI. V was clipped by 8 bases and J by 6 bases, with 11 bases between them. The CDR3 is made up of 12 amino acids. The CDR3: CASAGNGNIQYF. CDR3 nucleotides: TGTGCCAGCGCGGGGAATGGAAACATTCAGTACTTC.

CDR3 protein: CASSLSGNEQFF. The CDR3 nucleotides are TGTGCCAGCAGTTTATCGGGCAATGAGCAGTTCTTC. This chain joins TRBV27 and TRBJ2-1; unclear D gene. The germline V and J ends were trimmed by 0 bases and 6 bases, with 3 bases remaining between them. The V gene's germline CDR1 is MNHEY and CDR2 SMNVEV (reference sequence). CDR3 length: 12 residues.

Regarding this clonotype: Germline is not matched at one junction end, which may reflect a read error. The gene calls are TRBV9 and TRBJ2-1; D gene uncertain. CDR1 and CDR2 from the germline V gene are SGDLS and YYNGEE. The CDR3 runs to 13 residues. CDR3 in amino acids: CASSVGPGGERFF. The DNA for the CDR3 is TGTGCCAGCAGCGTAGGTCCAGGCGGTGAGCGGTTCTTC. The variable domain in full, with the rest retrieved from reference TRBV9 and TRBJ2-1, is DSGVTQTPKHLITATGQRVTLRCSPRSGDLSVYWYQQSLDQGLQFLIQYYNGEERAKGNILERFSAQQFPDLHSELNLSSLELGDSALYFCASSVGPGGERFFGPGTRLTVL.